Below are 18 T cell receptor beta chains sequenced from a single sample in a study of T cells after yellow fever vaccination. TCRdb re-analysed the 5' RACE reads in MiXCR, keeping a single row per CDR3 protein. Of about 320,000 distinct CDR3 sequences in the sample, 3.5% to 4.5% were seen once. This sample comprised PBMCs, obtained 15 days after the yellow fever booster vaccination. These receptors originate from a man aged 18-30 years who received the YFV17D yellow fever vaccine.

The table lists this clonotype with many counts. This chain joins TRBV12-3 or TRBV12-4 and TRBJ2-1; possibly TRBD2 for D (6 bases). V shed 6 bases and J shed 9 bases, with 9 bases lying between them. The CDR3 spans 11 residues. DNA of the CDR3: TGTGCCAGCAGCCTCGGGAGTGAGCAGTTCTTC. Residues: CASSLGSEQFF.

There are many counts of this clonotype. The chain employs TRBV4-3 and TRBJ2-7; 9 bases align to TRBD1. There are 15 residues in the CDR3. Germline lookup yields CDR1 LGHNA and CDR2 YSLEER. The V gene end was trimmed by 1 base and the J gene end by 3 bases; junction bases not matched to a gene: 4. As DNA, the CDR3 is TGCGCCAGCAGCCAAGTTGGGACAGGGAACTACGAGCAGTACTTC. Translating gives CASSQVGTGNYEQYF.

In this sample, this clonotype turned up many times. The gene calls are TRBV4-2 and TRBJ2-3; 7 bases match TRBD2. Per the germline V gene, CDR1 is LGHNA and CDR2 is YNFKEQ. The CDR3 has 17 residues. The V gene end was trimmed by 3 bases and the J gene end by 8 bases; junction bases not matched to a gene: 17. The CDR3 DNA is TGTGCCAGCAGCCAGAGGCGAGCGGGGAAAATCGCGGGTACGCAGTATTTT. Amino acids: CASSQRRAGKIAGTQYF.

This clonotype has ten or more counts. The gene calls are TRBV5-1 and TRBJ2-3; the D call may be TRBD1 or TRBD2 (5 bases each). Trimming shortened V by 4 bases and J by 3 bases, and 9 bases separated the two germline ends. CDR3 size: 13 residues. Germline-derived CDR1 and CDR2 are SGHRS and YFSETQ. The CDR3 is CASSVGVTDTQYF. For the CDR3, the DNA is TGCGCCAGCAGCGTGGGGGTGACAGATACGCAGTATTTT.

This clonotype was detected only a few times. V gene TRBV28 combines with J gene TRBJ2-7; D perhaps matches TRBD1 (5 bases). The CDR3 totals 17 residues. Per germline, CDR1 MDHEN and CDR2 SYDVKM. V lost 2 bases to trimming and J lost 1 base, with 18 bases between them. The CDR3 nucleotides are TGTGCCAGCAGTTTAGCCCCAGGGAATAGTTTATCCTACGAGCAGTACGTC. Amino acids: CASSLAPGNSLSYEQYV.

The genes are TRBV5-5 and TRBJ1-1; possibly TRBD1 for D (6 bases). CDR1 and CDR2 (germline): SGHKS, YYEKEE (reference sequence). This CDR3 spans 15 amino acids. Trimming shortened V by 4 bases and J by 8 bases, and 21 bases separated the two germline ends. The CDR3 sequence: CASSLRQATLLEAFF. In DNA form, the CDR3 reads TGTGCCAGCAGCCTAAGACAGGCCACCCTTCTAGAAGCTTTCTTT.

The V call is TRBV4-1, the J call TRBJ1-4, with D maybe TRBD1 (6 bases). The CDR3 is 16 residues long. Germline lookup yields CDR1 MGHRA and CDR2 YSYEKL. Trimming took off 3 bases at V and 10 bases at J, with 21 bases between the two ends. The CDR3 spells CASSQTDRGRLVKLFF. In nucleotides, the CDR3 is TGCGCCAGCAGCCAGACGGACAGAGGGCGTTTAGTAAAACTGTTTTTT.

Many counts were recorded for this clonotype. This chain joins TRBV12-3 or TRBV12-4 and TRBJ1-4; D unresolved. V lost 6 bases and J lost 8, with 10 bases in between. The CDR3 extends over 12 amino acids. The CDR3 reads CASSPLEEKLFF. As DNA, the CDR3 is TGTGCCAGCAGCCCCCTAGAAGAAAAACTGTTTTTT.

This clonotype has a count of ten or more. The chain recombines TRBV12-3 or TRBV12-4 with TRBJ1-2; weak D call: TRBD1 (5 bases). The V end lost 6 bases, the J end lost 2 bases, and 10 bases lay between the germline ends. The CDR3 runs to 13 residues. The CDR3 sequence is CASSLTVNYGYTF. The CDR3 DNA is TGTGCCAGCAGCCTGACAGTGAACTATGGCTACACCTTC.

This clonotype has a count of ten or more. J is TRBJ2-7 and V is TRBV29-1, with a tentative D call TRBD2 (6 bases). The CDR3 covers 11 residues. With 7 bases removed from V and 3 bases from J, the gap between germline ends came to 10 bases. The germline gives CDR1 SQVTM, CDR2 ANQGSEA. This CDR3 reads CSAGTDYEQYF. The CDR3, as DNA: TGCAGCGCCGGGACTGACTACGAGCAGTACTTC.

There are a few counts of this clonotype. This chain links TRBV15 with TRBJ1-5; D gene unclear. This CDR3 region has 16 residues. V lost 3 bases to trimming and J lost 4 bases, with 16 bases between them. Germline-derived CDR1 and CDR2 are LNHNV and YYDKDF (reference sequence). The CDR3 DNA reads TGTGCCACCAGCAGTGGCCCCGGACGTGGGAATCAGCCCCAGCATTTT. This translates into CATSSGPGRGNQPQHF.

This clonotype was seen ten or more times. The rearrangement joins TRBV29-1 to TRBJ2-1; 8 bases align to TRBD1. CDR1 SQVTM and CDR2 ANQGSEA come from the germline V gene. After removal of 8 bases from V and 6 bases from J, the junction contained 12 bases not matched to a gene. This CDR3 spans 14 amino acids. Here the CDR3 reads CSTEGDRWVNEQFF. The CDR3, as DNA: TGCAGCACCGAGGGGGACAGGTGGGTCAATGAGCAGTTCTTC.

This clonotype was counted only a few times. The chain is built from TRBV7-9 and TRBJ1-4, with TRBD1 identical over 7 bases. The CDR3 is 16 residues long. CDR1 and CDR2 from the germline V gene are SEHNR and FQNEAQ (reference sequence). The junction had 8 bases not matched to a gene; V was cut back by 7 bases and J by 0 bases. In DNA form, the CDR3 reads TGTGCCAGCAACAACAGGGGCAGTCCAACTAATGAAAAACTGTTTTTT. It encodes CASNNRGSPTNEKLFF.

This clonotype was observed at least ten times. The chain links TRBV12-3 or TRBV12-4 to TRBJ2-3; 9 positions match TRBD2. Losses at the gene ends were 5 bases for V and 2 bases for J; bases not matched to a gene: 5. The CDR3 extends over 15 amino acids. CDR3 loop: CASSPAGGTTDTQYF. The CDR3 coding sequence is TGTGCCAGCAGTCCAGCGGGGGGAACCACAGATACGCAGTATTTT.

This clonotype was recorded many times. Written as DNA, the CDR3 is TGCGCCAGCAGCTTGGGGGTAGCGGATACGCAGTATTTT. Amino acids: CASSLGVADTQYF. V gene TRBV5-1 combines with J gene TRBJ2-3; D is possibly TRBD2 (5 bases). CDR1 is SGHRS, CDR2 YFSETQ, per germline. This CDR3 comprises 13 residues. V was pared by 0 bases and J by 6 bases, with 8 bases between.

This clonotype showed up just a few times. The chain recombines TRBV6-5 with TRBJ1-2; D gene unclear. Germline assignment: CDR1 MNHEY and CDR2 SVGAGI. The CDR3 loop spans 15 amino acids. Trimming left V 5 bases short and J 4 bases short, with 17 bases between. CDR3 bases: TGTGCCAGCAGTGCCTACCGAGGTCCGAGCTATGGCTACACCTTC. Translation gives CASSAYRGPSYGYTF.

This clonotype was counted at least ten times. This sequence joins TRBV7-2 and TRBJ2-5, with D perhaps matching TRBD1 (5 bases). Trimming removed 1 base from V and 5 bases from J, with 17 bases in between. Per germline, CDR1 SGHTA and CDR2 FQGNSA. CDR3 size: 16 residues. The CDR3 spells CASSLGWGRPAETQYF. The CDR3 DNA sequence: TGTGCCAGCAGCTTAGGCTGGGGCAGGCCGGCGGAGACCCAGTACTTC.

There are many counts of this clonotype. The chain couples TRBV6-5 to TRBJ1-1; tentatively, D is TRBD1 (5 bases). Per germline, CDR1 MNHEY and CDR2 SVGAGI. V lost 6 bases and J 3 bases, leaving 17 bases between the germline ends. The CDR3 covers 15 residues. The CDR3 protein is CASRGESGADTEAFF. CDR3 in DNA: TGTGCCAGCAGGGGGGAGAGTGGGGCGGACACTGAAGCTTTCTTT.